This record concerns one T cell receptor (beta chain) sequence. This clonotype was found many times. This clone's antigen is unknown. No clone much larger than this one lies a single base away; base qualities are absent. Including the terminal cysteine and phenylalanine, the CDR3 comprises 13 residues. Only the CDR3 DNA stays, 39 bases, in frame from base 1. Looking up the germline V gene yields CDR1 SGHTA and CDR2 FQGNSA. Between the V and J ends, shortened by 5 bases and 5 bases respectively, the junction contains 13 bases. This specimen belongs to a study of T cell repertoires in cytomegalovirus infection (dated by TCRdb to 2018 to 2020). Background for the entire study: Because public TCR beta signatures pointed to carriage of CMV infection together with the matching HLA type, the HLA type of each donor mattered for the analysis.

General conclusions and limits of the study: The ex vivo response was dominated by HLA-C-restricted CMV-specific TCR beta clonotypes, and the single most frequent clonotype in two of eight donors was supplied by these HLA-C-restricted clonotypes. In both this cohort and an independent roughly 330-donor cohort, the cumulative frequency of public TCR beta family members distinguished carriers of CMV infection plus the relevant HLA type.

The listed sequencing device is Illumina HiSeq 1500. Using fastp at Q25 and MiXCR, TCRdb reprocessed the public reads and kept productive beta chains. Records with the same CDR3 protein are collapsed into one entry carrying the most frequent genes and DNA. Counted in this sample were about 360,000 distinct CDR3 sequences; 15% to 20% of them appeared once. The top ten constitute 8.7% of the sample. Sequenced input: PBMCs. The rearrangement combines TRBV7-2 with TRBJ2-7; the best D guess is TRBD2, with 5 bases matching. The sequence was collected from a human donor in good health (CMV status not recorded). Some clones in this sample may be carry-over from other donors' samples. Read as DNA, the sequence is TGTGCCAGCAGCGGCCGGGGTTACCACGAGCAGTACTTC. This encodes CASSGRGYHEQYF.